These 3 T cell receptor beta chains originate from one sample sequenced in a study of blood T cell repertoires in COVID-19 (dated by TCRdb to about 2020). Library preparation employed the immunoSEQ multiplex PCR assay. TCRdb took this table from immuneACCESS and kept in-frame rearrangements with V and J called. Such tables lack part of the clones; where checked against another copy, unresolved V genes explain under half of the gap, and the rest is unexplained. The sample table lists about 52,000 clones, roughly nine tenths of them with a count of one. Around 15% of the sample is in the top ten clones. Sequenced sample: peripheral blood. These receptors came from a human donor with active COVID-19. The donor label of this sample is uncertain.

This rearrangement joins TRBV4-2 to TRBJ2-2; TRBD1 agrees at 7 bases. This CDR3 has 16 amino acids. V shed 9 bases and J 0 bases; nucleotides not matched to a gene: 10. Germline CDR1 and CDR2: LGHNA and YNFKEQ. The CDR3 coding sequence is TGTGCCAGTACTCGACAGGGCCGGACGAACACCGGGGAGCTGTTTTTT. Translation gives CASTRQGRTNTGELFF.

The rearrangement links TRBV27 to TRBJ1-1; no clear D. The V end lost 8 bases, the J end lost 5 bases, and 21 bases lay between the germline ends. Germline V gene sequence: CDR1 MNHEY, CDR2 SMNVEV (reference sequence). This CDR3 has 15 residues. The CDR3 nucleotides are TGTGCCAGCCTGAAATTCCCGGGTGAATTGACTGAAGCTTTCTTT. Amino acids: CASLKFPGELTEAFF.

V usage is TRBV6-4 and J usage is TRBJ2-3, with D possibly matching TRBD1 (6 bases). Trimming removed 2 bases from V and 4 bases from J, with 13 bases in between. Germline CDR1 is MRHNA and CDR2 is SNTAGT. The CDR3 covers 15 residues. CDR3 amino acids: CASSDRAGAPDTQYF. The CDR3, as DNA: TGTGCCAGCAGTGACAGGGCAGGGGCCCCAGATACGCAGTATTTT.